Sequencing of this T cell receptor beta chain was carried out in a study of human CD8 memory T cell subsets. Study-wide results and caveats: For stem-like memory and precursor exhausted T cells, diversity was similarly high, which was not true of effector memory cells.

The CDR3 has 15 residues. Germline lookup yields CDR1 SEHNR and CDR2 FQNEAQ (reference sequence). Scientists made TCR beta libraries using UMI-labeled 5' RACE. TCRdb reprocessed the 5' RACE reads, keeping one entry per CDR3 protein, no DNA. This sample contains more than 10,000 distinct CDR3 sequences. Frequency places this clonotype as medium-sized. Its target is not known. This chain connects TRBV7-9 to TRBJ1-1; TCRdb lists TRBD1, though no DNA is available to test this call. Sequenced: CD8+ T cells from PBMCs. This clonotype originated in a human donor in good health. The CDR3 spells CASSPLTGMNTEAFF.